This entry is about one T cell receptor beta chain. This clone was found once. Its antigen specificity is not known. No base quality information exists; no much larger clone differs at one position. This specimen comes from a study of blood T cell repertoires in COVID-19 (dated by TCRdb to about 2020). Study-level background: The collaborator samples originated in the United States, Italy and Spain and spanned the acute and convalescent phases of COVID-19. The prospective study material was composed of cDNA or gDNA derived from T cells, B-cell-depleted T cells, or PBMCs. The dataset comprised deeply sampled blood TCRbeta repertoires from subjects exposed to, actively infected with, or recovered from COVID-19. The repertoires were released in a freely available public database meant as a resource for research on the immune response to SARS-CoV-2. The samples were drawn from the first 160 participants of the ongoing ImmuneRACE study and from 950 to 1,500 subjects provided by 6 global collaborators. A de-identified subject ID, COVID-19 status, age in years and sex were almost always included in the sample metadata. HLA class I and class II types, where available, came from metadata supplied by the sample provider rather than from assay-based typing.

Samples from volunteer blood donors who had recovered from COVID-19 were contributed by a second Seattle source. Whole blood was collected in K2EDTA tubes by collaborating institutions according to the institutions' own protocols. For TCRbeta analysis, collaborators shipped samples in one of three forms: frozen whole blood, isolated PBMCs, or DNA extracted from either of those sample types. Summary of the overall study and its limitations: The amount of clinical and demographic metadata varied by source and participant and was provided uncurated.

TCRbeta CDR3 regions were amplified from genomic DNA using the immunoSEQ Assay, a bias-controlled multiplex PCR. In the source study's methods: Within the assay, amplification of reference gene primers was used to estimate how many nucleated cells each sample contained. Sequence reads were collapsed and filtered to measure the absolute abundance of every unique TCRbeta CDR3 rearrangement. For each sample, productive Simpson clonality was calculated by taking the square root of Simpson's diversity index across productive rearrangements. Not all clones reach the TCRdb copy of this immuneACCESS table, which keeps in-frame sequences only. Checked studies attribute under half of the gap to unresolved V genes and leave the rest unexplained. The V and J calls and clone size come from that table; D and trimming were worked out from the DNA. For this sample the table gives hundreds of thousands of clones, of which approximately 90% were detected only once. The ten largest clones add up to roughly 2% of the sample.

The CDR3 numbers 20 residues from cysteine through phenylalanine. CDR3 DNA is the only sequence kept; it has 60 bases, read in frame from the first base. CDR1 and CDR2 are read off the germline V gene as MNHNS and SASEGT. Trimming at the junction amounts to 3 bases on V and 0 bases on J, and the germline ends lie 24 bases apart. This sequence originates from a woman aged 45-60 years who had recovered from COVID-19. The chain is made from TRBV6-1 and TRBJ2-1; TRBD2 is perhaps the D gene, given 5 matching bases. Sequenced sample: peripheral blood. CDR3 sequence: CASSETRIGVLHSSYNEQFF. At the DNA level, the sequence is TGTGCCAGCAGTGAGACTCGGATCGGGGTTCTCCACAGCTCCTACAATGAGCAGTTCTTC.